This note documents a single T cell receptor beta chain sequence. Its recognized antigen is unknown. One base away there is no much larger clone; base qualities are not given. The record originates from a study of siplizumab effects on memory and regulatory T cells (dated 2019 in TCRdb). With regard to the full study: The effect of the anti-CD2 antibody siplizumab on alloreactive T-cell subsets was examined in allogeneic mixed lymphocyte reactions constructed from human PBMCs. Study-level results and caveats: A naive or memory phenotype could not be assigned to roughly 80-97% of proliferating CD4+ or CD8+ clones. Siplizumab significantly reduced the cumulative frequency of alloreactive sequences traceable to unstimulated CD4+ memory T cells. Whether proliferating Tregs from siplizumab cultures actually had suppressive function was not functionally confirmed. In reactions with siplizumab, an average of about 69% of mappable alloreactive CD4+ clones were Treg-derived, compared with roughly 30% in control reactions. Because sequences below about 10^-5 frequency were poorly captured, only a minor fraction of alloreactive clones could be mapped to unstimulated subsets. Compared with memory T cells, unstimulated naive T cells appeared more diverse, and naive cells seemed to make a substantial contribution to the alloresponse.

V is shortened by 3 bases, J by 1 base, and the region joining them spans 9 bases. Taken from the germline V gene, the CDR1 and CDR2 loops are SNHLY and FYNNEI. From cysteine to phenylalanine, the CDR3 is 14 amino acids long. Just the 42-base CDR3 DNA is kept, in frame starting at base 1. Sorted unstimulated T cells and proliferating T cells recovered from mixed lymphocyte reactions underwent TCRbeta CDR3 sequencing. Fresh whole blood from approximately ten HLA-typed healthy donors was used to isolate PBMCs. Libraries were made using the immunoSEQ multiplex PCR assay. Approximately 93,000 TCR templates per sample were assayed by the deep sequencing platform. Genomic DNA extracted from sorted T cells was used for TCRbeta CDR3 sequencing. From the authors' description of their analysis: Clonal analysis of TCRbeta CDR3 data was done in the R programming language. Comparing unstimulated samples against CFSE-low samples taken after the reaction was how alloreactive CD4+ and CD8+ clones were defined. Regulatory or non-regulatory origin of alloreactive CD4+ clones was assigned by matching sequences to the sorted unstimulated Treg and non-Treg repertoires. TCRdb's version of the immuneACCESS table is confined to in-frame rearrangements and falls short of the full clone set. An unresolved V gene accounts for under half of the shortfall where checked; the remainder is of unknown origin. V, J and clone size were drawn from that table, and D and trimming were deduced from the DNA. The sample profile shows roughly 56,000 clones; approximately 93% of them were found once. The ten top clones hold around 40% of the sample.

This TCR was sampled from a human donor in good health. Sequencing was carried out using CD8+ T cells sorted from blood. The sequence links TRBV2 to TRBJ1-1; the D gene identity is not certain. The DNA reads as follows: TGTGCCAGCAGTGATACACAGCCGAACACTGAAGCTTTCTTT. Its protein reads: CASSDTQPNTEAFF.